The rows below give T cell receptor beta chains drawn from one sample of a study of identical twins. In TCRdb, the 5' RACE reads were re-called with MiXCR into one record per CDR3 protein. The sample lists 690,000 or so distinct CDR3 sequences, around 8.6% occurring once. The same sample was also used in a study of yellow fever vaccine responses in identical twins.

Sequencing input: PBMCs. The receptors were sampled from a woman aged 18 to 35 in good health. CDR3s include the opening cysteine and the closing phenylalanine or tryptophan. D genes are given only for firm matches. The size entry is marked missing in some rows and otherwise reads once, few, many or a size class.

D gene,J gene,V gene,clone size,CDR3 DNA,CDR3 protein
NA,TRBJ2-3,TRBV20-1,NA,TGCAGTGCTAGCGAATTAGTCGTTACGCAGTATTTT,CSASELVVTQYF
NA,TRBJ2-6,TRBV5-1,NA,TGCGCCAGCAGCATATACTCTGGGGCCAACGTCCTGACTTTC,CASSIYSGANVLTF
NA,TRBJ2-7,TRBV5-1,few,TGCGCCAGCAGTCTGCTTCAGGCCCCCTACGAGCAGTACTTC,CASSLLQAPYEQYF
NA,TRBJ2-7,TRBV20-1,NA,TGCAGTGCTGGGGGGGCGGGGATCGGCTACGAGCAGTACTTC,CSAGGAGIGYEQYF
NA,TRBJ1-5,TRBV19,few,TGTGCCAGTAGTGCTCGGGCAGGGGCCCAGCCCCAGCATTTT,CASSARAGAQPQHF
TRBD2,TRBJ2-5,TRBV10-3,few,TGTGCCATCAGTGGGACTAGCGCGCAAGAGACCCAGTACTTC,CAISGTSAQETQYF
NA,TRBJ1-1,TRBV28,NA,TGTGCCAGCAGTTTATCAGGGACTTACTCCGAAGCTTTCTTT,CASSLSGTYSEAFF
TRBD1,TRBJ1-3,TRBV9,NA,TGTGCCAGCAGCGTCTTCGACAGGGCAAGCTCTGGAAACACCATATATTTT,CASSVFDRASSGNTIYF
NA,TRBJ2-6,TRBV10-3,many,TGTGCCATTTCGACAGTACAGACTGGGGCCAACGTCCTGACTTTC,CAISTVQTGANVLTF
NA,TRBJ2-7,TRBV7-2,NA,TGTGCCAGCAGCATCGCCGAGGTGACTTCCTACGAGCAGTACTTC,CASSIAEVTSYEQYF
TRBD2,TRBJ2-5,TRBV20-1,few,TGCAGTGCTAGAGATTTTACTAGCGGGAGAGAGACCCAGTACTTC,CSARDFTSGRETQYF
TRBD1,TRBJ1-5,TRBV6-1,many,TGTGCCAGCAGGGAAGACAGGGGCCCGCTTCAGCCCCAGCATTTT,CASREDRGPLQPQHF
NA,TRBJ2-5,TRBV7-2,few,TGTGCCAGCAGCTTACGACAGGGGAGGGGAGAGACCCAGTACTTC,CASSLRQGRGETQYF
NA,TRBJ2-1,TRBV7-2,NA,TGTGCCAGCAGCTCCGAGCGGAGCTCCTACAATGAGCAGTTCTTC,CASSSERSSYNEQFF
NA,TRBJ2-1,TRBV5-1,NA,TGCGCCAGCAGCTATCCCACAGGGGAGGGATACAATGAGCAGTTCTTC,CASSYPTGEGYNEQFF
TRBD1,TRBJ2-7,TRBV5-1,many,TGCGCCAGCACACCTTTGACAGGGAGCTACGAGCAGTACTTC,CASTPLTGSYEQYF
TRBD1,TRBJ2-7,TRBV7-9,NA,TGTGCCAGCAGCTCCCACGGACAGGGAGTGGGCTACGAGCAGTACTTC,CASSSHGQGVGYEQYF
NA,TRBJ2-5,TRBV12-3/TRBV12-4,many,TGTGCCAGCAGACACCCAAGTGGGTCAAACCAAGAGACCCAGTACTTC,CASRHPSGSNQETQYF
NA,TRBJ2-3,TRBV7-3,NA,TGTGCCAGCAGCCCCGAAGCTCTGAGCGGAGATACGCAGTATTTT,CASSPEALSGDTQYF
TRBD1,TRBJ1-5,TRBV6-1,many,TGTGCCAGCAGGGGGGACAGGGCGATCAATCAGCCCCAGCATTTT,CASRGDRAINQPQHF
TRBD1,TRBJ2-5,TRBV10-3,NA,TGTGCCATCACTGGGGACAGGGATCAAGAGACCCAGTACTTC,CAITGDRDQETQYF
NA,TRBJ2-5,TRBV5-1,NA,TGCGCCAGCAGCTTGGCCCCAGGGGAGAAGACCCAGTACTTC,CASSLAPGEKTQYF
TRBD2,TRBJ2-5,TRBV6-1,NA,TGTGCCAGCACTGTTGCCAGCGGGAACTTGGGAGGGACCCAGTACTTC,CASTVASGNLGGTQYF
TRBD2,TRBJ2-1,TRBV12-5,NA,TGTGCTAGTGGTTTGACGTCTCGGACTAGCGGGTTTAATGAGCAGTTCTTC,CASGLTSRTSGFNEQFF
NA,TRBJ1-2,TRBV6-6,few,TGTGCCAGCCTGGCGCAATTGGGTGGCTACACCTTC,CASLAQLGGYTF
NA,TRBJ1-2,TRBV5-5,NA,TGTGCCAGCAGCTCAAGTACAGGGTCTGGCTACACCTTC,CASSSSTGSGYTF
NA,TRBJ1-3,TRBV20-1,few,TGCAGTGCCCGGAGGGGAAATTCTGGAAACACCATATATTTT,CSARRGNSGNTIYF
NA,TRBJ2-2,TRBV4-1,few,TGCGCCAGCAGCCACATGGGCACCGGGGAGCTGTTTTTT,CASSHMGTGELFF
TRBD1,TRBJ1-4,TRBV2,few,TGTGCCAGCAATTCCGGGACAGAGAATGAAAAACTGTTTTTT,CASNSGTENEKLFF
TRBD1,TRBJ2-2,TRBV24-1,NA,TGTGCCACCAGTGATCTCAGGGGGATTAACACCGGGGAGCTGTTTTTT,CATSDLRGINTGELFF
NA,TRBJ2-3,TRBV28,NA,TGTGCCAGCACCTCGGGACAAATGATCACAGATACGCAGTATTTT,CASTSGQMITDTQYF
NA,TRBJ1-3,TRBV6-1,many,TGTGCCAGCTCCCCTGAGTACGGAAACACCATATATTTT,CASSPEYGNTIYF
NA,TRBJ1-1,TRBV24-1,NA,TGTGCCACCAGTGATTTGCGACGCAGTATGAACACTGAAGCTTTCTTT,CATSDLRRSMNTEAFF
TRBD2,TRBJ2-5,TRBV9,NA,TGTGCCAGCAGCCATTCCGGGACTAGCGGGCGAGAGACCCAGTACTTC,CASSHSGTSGRETQYF
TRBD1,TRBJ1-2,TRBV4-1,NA,TGCGCCAGCAGCCAGGATCCGGGAGACAGGGCAGACACTAACTATGGCTACACCTTC,CASSQDPGDRADTNYGYTF
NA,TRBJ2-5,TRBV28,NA,TGTGCCAGCAGTTCACCGACGACCCTTTACCGGGAGTCCCAGTACTTC,CASSSPTTLYRESQYF
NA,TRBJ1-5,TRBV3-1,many,TGTGCCAGCAGCCAAGCATCCAATCAGCCCCAGCATTTT,CASSQASNQPQHF
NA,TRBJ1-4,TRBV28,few,TGTGCCAGCAGCCTCGACGGAAAACTGTTTTTT,CASSLDGKLFF
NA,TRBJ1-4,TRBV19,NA,TGTGCCAGTAGTATATCCGGGGCCCGGGAAAAACGGTTTTTT,CASSISGAREKRFF
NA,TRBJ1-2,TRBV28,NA,TGTGCCAGCAGTGAAATCGGCCCCCAAGTTAACTATGGCTACACCTTC,CASSEIGPQVNYGYTF
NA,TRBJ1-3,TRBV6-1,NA,TGTGCCAGCAGTGCACAGATACAAACTGGAAACACCATATATTTT,CASSAQIQTGNTIYF
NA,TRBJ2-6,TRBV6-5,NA,TGTGCCAGCAGTTTACAGATCTCTGGGGCCAACGTCCTGACTTTC,CASSLQISGANVLTF
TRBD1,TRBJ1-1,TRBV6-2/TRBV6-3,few,TGTGCCAGCAGTTACTCGACAGGGGTGGGGCGATCCTCGGTGAACACTGAAGCTTTCTTT,CASSYSTGVGRSSVNTEAFF
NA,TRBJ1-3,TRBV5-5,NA,TGTGCCAGCAGCTTGGTTAGGTCTGGAAACACCATATATTTT,CASSLVRSGNTIYF
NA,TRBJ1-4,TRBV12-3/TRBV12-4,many,TGTGCCAGCAGGCCGCAGGGGATAGTTCGTGAAAAACTGTTTTTT,CASRPQGIVREKLFF
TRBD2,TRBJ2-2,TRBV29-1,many,TGCAGCGTACGTAGCGGGGGCACCGGGGAGCTGTTTTTT,CSVRSGGTGELFF
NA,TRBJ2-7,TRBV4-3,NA,TGCGCCAGCAGCCAAGAATTATGGTACGAGCAGTACTTC,CASSQELWYEQYF
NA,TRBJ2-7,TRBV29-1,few,TGCAGCGTTGCGGGCAGCGCTGAGCAGTACTTC,CSVAGSAEQYF
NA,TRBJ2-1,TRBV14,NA,TGTGCCAGCAGCCAAGATATTACTAGTTCCTACAATGAGCAGTTCTTC,CASSQDITSSYNEQFF
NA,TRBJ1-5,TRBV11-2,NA,TGTGCCAGCAGCTTAGATCAGGAACTTAGCAATCAGCCCCAGCATTTT,CASSLDQELSNQPQHF
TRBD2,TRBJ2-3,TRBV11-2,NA,TGTGCCAGCAGCTCACTAGCGAGGGATACGCAGTATTTT,CASSSLARDTQYF
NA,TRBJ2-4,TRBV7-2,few,TGTGCCAGCAGCCCTCCGGGGCCCCGCAACATTCAGTACTTC,CASSPPGPRNIQYF
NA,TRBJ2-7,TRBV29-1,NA,TGCAGCGTTTCAGGGCCGAATTCCTACGAGCAGTACTTC,CSVSGPNSYEQYF
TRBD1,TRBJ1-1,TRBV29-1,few,TGCAGCGTTGAAAGCGGCAGGGGGCTCGACTTT,CSVESGRGLDF